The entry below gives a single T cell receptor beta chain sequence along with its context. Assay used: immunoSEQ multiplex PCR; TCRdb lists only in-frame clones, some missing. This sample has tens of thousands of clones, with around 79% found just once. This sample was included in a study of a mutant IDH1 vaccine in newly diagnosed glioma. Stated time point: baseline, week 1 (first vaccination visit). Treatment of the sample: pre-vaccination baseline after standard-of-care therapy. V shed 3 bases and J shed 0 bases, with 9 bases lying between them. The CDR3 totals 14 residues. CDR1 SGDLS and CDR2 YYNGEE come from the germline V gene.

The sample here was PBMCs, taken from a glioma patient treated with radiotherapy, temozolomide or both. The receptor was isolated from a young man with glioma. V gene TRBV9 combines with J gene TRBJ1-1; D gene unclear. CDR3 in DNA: TGTGCCAGCAGCGCCACGGTTATGAACACTGAAGCTTTCTTT. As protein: CASSATVMNTEAFF. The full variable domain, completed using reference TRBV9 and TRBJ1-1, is DSGVTQTPKHLITATGQRVTLRCSPRSGDLSVYWYQQSLDQGLQFLIQYYNGEERAKGNILERFSAQQFPDLHSELNLSSLELGDSALYFCASSATVMNTEAFFGQGTRLTVV.